This TCR beta chain was identified during a study of blood T cell repertoires in COVID-19 (dated by TCRdb to about 2020). With regard to the full study: Collaborator samples came from the United States, Italy and Spain and covered acute and convalescent phases of COVID-19. The prospective study material was composed of cDNA or gDNA derived from T cells, B-cell-depleted T cells, or PBMCs. The dataset comprised deeply sampled blood TCRbeta repertoires from subjects exposed to, actively infected with, or recovered from COVID-19. The repertoires were made available in a free public database intended to serve as a resource for research on the immune response to SARS-CoV-2. Samples came from the ongoing ImmuneRACE study (first 160 participants) plus 1,254 subjects from 6 global collaborators. A de-identified subject ID, COVID-19 status, age in years and sex were almost always included in the sample metadata. Where available, HLA class I and class II types were obtained from metadata supplied by the sample provider rather than from assay-based typing. The paper's findings and limits, for the study overall: The amount of clinical and demographic metadata varied by source and participant and was provided uncurated.

TCRbeta CDR3 regions were amplified from genomic DNA by means of the immunoSEQ Assay, a bias-controlled multiplex PCR. The original methods were these. Nucleated cell counts per sample were estimated from amplification of reference gene primers within the assay. Sequence reads were collapsed and filtered to measure the absolute abundance of every unique TCRbeta CDR3 rearrangement. For each sample, productive Simpson clonality was calculated as the square root of Simpson's diversity index over productive rearrangements. The table comes from immuneACCESS by way of TCRdb, which keeps in-frame sequences with V and J called. Part of the clones is missing from these tables; in studies checked, under half for an unresolved V gene and the rest for unknown reasons. The V and J calls and the clone size are those of that table, but D and trimming were determined from the DNA. This sample is represented by about 270,000 clones; 85% to 90% of them were singletons. The ten largest clones take up about a sixth of the sample.

Enrolling through a virtual design, the prospective study's participants ranged in age from roughly 18 to 95 years and lived across about two dozen United States geographic areas. In the prospective study, participants were assigned to cohorts based on the clinical history participants reported in a screening survey and a study questionnaire. For ImmuneRACE Cohort 3, a participant was defined as recovered based on two consecutive negative NP/OP PCR tests, clearance by a healthcare professional, or resolution of symptoms. Each participant in the prospective study had whole blood, serum and a nasopharyngeal or oropharyngeal swab collected by mobile phlebotomists. Prospective study participants could optionally give additional blood draws and questionnaires over an approximately two-month period. Blood samples from the prospective study were shipped frozen or at room temperature prior to DNA extraction.

For this chain, trimming is 3 bases at the V end and 5 bases at the J end, and the number of junction bases without a gene match is 6. Spanning cysteine to phenylalanine, the CDR3 consists of 15 amino acids. Of the read, only the CDR3 DNA is kept; its 45 bases are in frame from base 1. Note on this clone: The specificity of this receptor is unknown. Base qualities are not at hand, and no much larger clone is one base apart.

This clonotype was obtained from a young man who had recovered from COVID-19. Sequencing was performed on PBMCs or T cells enriched from blood (not recorded which). In this chain, TRBV23-1 is recombined with TRBJ1-1, with 10 bases in between that match TRBD1. TRBV23-1 is labeled an ORF, and its function is uncertain. The CDR3 protein is CASSQRTGGGTEAFF. The nucleotide sequence is given as TGCGCCAGCAGTCAGAGGACAGGGGGAGGGACTGAAGCTTTCTTT.